The next 22 T cell receptor beta chains were all read from a single sample in a study of T cells in Graves' hyperthyroidism and ophthalmopathy. From RNA transcripts, TCR beta CDR3 regions were amplified. The study used the HTBI primer set for a first-round RT-PCR of the TCR CDR3. TCRdb called the multiplex PCR reads again in MiXCR, with one record for every CDR3 protein. The profile shows about 420,000 distinct CDR3 sequences, around 14% of them singletons. The specimen sequenced was blood. Receptors originate from a young woman with Graves' hyperthyroidism.

The table lists this clonotype with many counts. The chain joins TRBV3-1 to TRBJ2-7, with TRBD1 matching over 7 bases. The CDR3 spans 15 residues. The germline V gene has CDR1 LGHDT and CDR2 YNNKEL (reference sequence). With V trimmed by 0 bases and J by 3 bases, 5 bases remained unmatched. The DNA of the CDR3 is TGTGCCAGCAGCCAAGAAGGGACAGCCAGCTACGAGCAGTACTTC. Amino acid sequence: CASSQEGTASYEQYF.

This clonotype was found a few times. The J gene is TRBJ1-1, the V gene TRBV27; the match to TRBD1 covers 7 bases. V was clipped by 5 bases and J by 0 bases; unmatched bases: 6. The germline V gene has CDR1 MNHEY and CDR2 SMNVEV (reference sequence). The CDR3 totals 15 residues. The CDR3 loop is CASSPRTGLNTEAFF. The CDR3 nucleotides read TGTGCCAGCAGTCCCCGGACAGGCTTGAACACTGAAGCTTTCTTT.

A note on this clonotype: This may arise from a read error, as a much more abundant clone is one base away. The rearrangement uses TRBV27 and TRBJ2-7; D is undetermined. The CDR3 loop spans 14 amino acids. Germline CDR1 MNHEY, CDR2 SMNVEV (reference sequence). This chain's CDR3 is CACSLTVPSYEQYF. CDR3 coding DNA: TGTGCCTGCAGTTTAACAGTTCCCTCCTACGAGCAGTACTTC.

This clonotype was seen at least ten times. The chain uses TRBV12-3 or TRBV12-4 and TRBJ1-5; D possibly corresponds to TRBD1 (6 bases). The CDR3 covers 14 residues. Trimming pared 6 bases from V and 6 bases from J, leaving 15 bases between. CDR3 DNA: TGTGCCAGCAGGAAAGGGGGTATAGGTCAGCCCCAGCATTTT. Its protein is CASRKGGIGQPQHF.

The table lists this clonotype with many counts. This rearrangement joins TRBV6-1 to TRBJ1-2; 7 bases are a match to TRBD1. V lost 6 bases to trimming and J lost 0 bases; unmatched junction nucleotides: 10. The CDR3 extends over 16 amino acids. In germline, CDR1 is MNHNS, CDR2 SASEGT. The CDR3, as DNA: TGTGCCAGCAGCCCCAGGGGGGGGGCTACTAACTATGGCTACACCTTC. Translating gives CASSPRGGATNYGYTF.

As for this clonotype: With a much larger clone just one base away, this may be a read error. The CDR3 DNA is TGTGCCAGCAGCGTAGGGGACACGCCGTACGAGCAGTACTTC. Protein product: CASSVGDTPYEQYF. The V and J genes are TRBV9 and TRBJ2-7, with a possible D match to TRBD1 (6 bases). Trimming shortened V by 0 bases and J by 4 bases, and 11 bases separated the two germline ends. The germline V gene encodes CDR1 SGDLS and CDR2 YYNGEE. CDR3 length: 14 residues.

This sequence joins TRBV6-1 and TRBJ2-5; the D call may be TRBD1 or TRBD2 (5 bases each). CDR1 MNHNS and CDR2 SASEGT come from the germline V gene. Trimming left V 7 bases short and J 7 bases short, with 13 bases between. The CDR3 length is 12 residues. For the CDR3, the DNA is TGTGCCAGCACTGACCAGGGAGTGACCCAGTACTTC. It encodes CASTDQGVTQYF.

This clonotype was recorded many times. The rearrangement uses TRBV7-6 and TRBJ1-2; 7 nucleotides match TRBD1. CDR3 length: 15 amino acids. Losses at the gene ends were 2 bases for V and 4 bases for J; bases not matched to a gene: 7. Germline CDR1 is SGHVS and CDR2 is FNYEAQ. CDR3 sequence: CASSLQGGTSYGYTF. The CDR3 nucleotides read TGTGCCAGCAGCTTACAGGGGGGAACCTCCTATGGCTACACCTTC.

In regard to this clonotype: A single base separates this from a much larger clone, so it may be a read error. The chain recombines TRBV7-3 with TRBJ2-1; possibly TRBD2 for D (7 bases). Matching the DNA end better, TRBJ2-7 makes the J call doubtful. CDR1 is SGHTA, CDR2 FQGTGA, per germline. This CDR3 comprises 16 residues. CDR3 loop: CASSLGGRGPYNEQYF. The DNA for the CDR3 is TGTGCCAGCAGCTTAGGAGGGCGGGGGCCATACAATGAGCAGTACTTC.

At least ten counts were recorded for this clonotype. The CDR3 coding sequence is TGTGCCAGCAGCGACCGGACTAGCGGGAGATTATATGAGCAGTTCTTC. Protein: CASSDRTSGRLYEQFF. The gene calls are TRBV11-1 and TRBJ2-1; 13 nucleotides match TRBD2. In germline, CDR1 is SGHAT, CDR2 FQDESV (reference sequence). The V segment lost 5 bases and the J segment 8 bases; nucleotides outside the gene matches: 9. The CDR3 covers 16 residues.

This clonotype was counted ten times or more. The CDR3 here is CSARDRDRGHEQYF. CDR3 in DNA: TGCAGTGCTAGAGACCGGGACAGGGGCCACGAGCAGTACTTC. The chain joins TRBV20-1 to TRBJ2-7; 10 bases align to TRBD1. The junction had 4 bases not matched to a gene; V was cut back by 0 bases and J by 5 bases. The CDR3 spans 14 residues. Germline V gives CDR1 DFQATT, CDR2 SNEGSKA (reference sequence).

In this sample, this clonotype turned up many times. The chain's CDR3 is CSAFRDRGAQETQYF. As DNA, the CDR3 is TGCAGTGCTTTCCGGGACCGGGGCGCCCAAGAGACCCAGTACTTC. The chain employs TRBV20-1 and TRBJ2-5; possibly TRBD1 or TRBD2 for D (5 bases each). Trimming took off 5 bases at V and 1 base at J, with 17 bases between the two ends. CDR3 length equals 15 residues. Germline V CDR1 and CDR2: DFQATT, SNEGSKA (reference sequence).

This clonotype has ten or more counts. The chain is built from TRBV20-1 and TRBJ1-1; D is possibly TRBD1 (5 bases). Trimming stripped 3 bases from V and 5 bases from J, with 13 bases between. The CDR3 runs 13 residues. Germline V gene sequence: CDR1 DFQATT, CDR2 SNEGSKA (reference sequence). The CDR3 region is CSASFGGRTEAFF. As DNA, the CDR3 is TGCAGTGCTAGTTTTGGGGGGAGGACTGAAGCTTTCTTT.

This clonotype was picked up one time. The rearrangement joins TRBV5-1 to TRBJ2-5; 11 bases match TRBD2. V lost 1 base, J lost 5 bases, and 4 bases stayed unmatched. The germline gives CDR1 SGHRS, CDR2 YFSETQ. The CDR3 extends over 15 amino acids. The CDR3 spells CASSLTSGGVETQYF. CDR3 nucleotide sequence: TGCGCCAGCAGCTTGACTAGCGGGGGTGTGGAGACCCAGTACTTC.

In its sample, this clonotype was seen many times. For the CDR3, the DNA is TGTGCCAGCAGTGAGAGGGGATCTAAGACTAATTCACCCCTCCACTTT. Its translation is CASSERGSKTNSPLHF. The chain uses TRBV12-3 or TRBV12-4 and TRBJ1-6; the D gene is possibly TRBD1 (5 bases). The germline V and J ends were trimmed by 5 bases and 6 bases, with 17 bases remaining between them. The length of the CDR3 is 16 residues.

This clonotype was seen many times. The gene calls are TRBV5-8 and TRBJ2-1; D gene unclear. The V gene's germline CDR1 is SGHTS and CDR2 YDEGEE. V lost 4 bases, J lost 9 bases, and 14 bases lay in between. The CDR3 loop spans 13 amino acids. Written as DNA, the CDR3 is TGTGCCAGCAGCCGCCTGCTCGGGCGTGAGCAGTTCTTC. Protein: CASSRLLGREQFF.

This clonotype was observed at least ten times. The V call is TRBV5-4, the J call TRBJ2-7; unclear D gene. Trimming left V 3 bases short and J 2 bases short, with 12 bases between. Germline values: CDR1 SGHNT, CDR2 YYREEE (reference sequence). This CDR3 is 14 amino acids long. The CDR3 region is CASSWKRFPYEQYF. The DNA for the CDR3 is TGTGCCAGCAGCTGGAAACGGTTCCCCTACGAGCAGTACTTC.

This chain links TRBV4-1 with TRBJ2-4; D not certain. The ends were cut back, 4 bases at V and 0 bases at J, with 13 bases in the middle. CDR3 length: 16 residues. Germline V gives CDR1 MGHRA, CDR2 YSYEKL. This chain's CDR3 is CASSPRAALAKNIQYF. CDR3 DNA: TGCGCCAGCAGCCCTAGGGCAGCATTAGCCAAAAACATTCAGTACTTC.

This clonotype has more than one count but fewer than ten. The V gene is TRBV19, the J gene TRBJ2-1; 8 nucleotides agree with TRBD1. The CDR3 is made up of 15 amino acids. Germline trimming cut 0 bases from V and 8 bases from J; bases unmatched to any gene: 6. Per the germline V gene, CDR1 is LNHDA and CDR2 is SQIVND (reference sequence). CDR3 protein: CASSIDSRGQDEQFF. CDR3 in DNA: TGTGCCAGTAGTATAGACTCCAGGGGGCAAGATGAGCAGTTCTTC.

The sample holds many counts of this clonotype. The chain carries TRBV5-6 and TRBJ1-1, with 8 bases identical to TRBD1. With V trimmed by 0 bases and J by 9 bases, 7 bases remained unmatched. Germline assignment: CDR1 SGHDT and CDR2 YYEEEE. The CDR3 spans 14 residues. CDR3 residues: CASSLARPGGKAFF. The CDR3 region has the DNA TGTGCCAGCAGCTTGGCTCGGCCAGGGGGCAAAGCTTTCTTT.

This clonotype was recorded at least ten times. CDR3 coding DNA: TGTGCCAGCAGCGGGAGCAGGGGGGCCTATCTCGGGGAGCTGTTTTTT. This encodes CASSGSRGAYLGELFF. The chain is built from TRBV11-2 and TRBJ2-2, with a weak D call TRBD1 (7 bases). Trimming took 5 bases from V and 7 from J, leaving 20 bases between them. CDR1 is SGHAT, CDR2 FQNNGV, per germline. The CDR3 totals 16 residues.

As DNA, the CDR3 is TGTGCCAGCAGTCGGGGGGGGACAGGTAGCAATCAGCCCCAGCATTTT. The encoded protein is CASSRGGTGSNQPQHF. The rearrangement uses TRBV6-2 or TRBV6-3 and TRBJ1-5, with 8 bases lining up with TRBD1. Germline V gives CDR1 MNHEY, CDR2 SVGEGT. The CDR3 loop spans 16 amino acids. V shed 5 bases, J shed 0 bases, and the junction held 6 bases outside the gene matches.